This section outlines one T cell receptor beta chain sequence together with its context. Antigen: not known. From germline, CDR1 is PRHDT and CDR2 FYEKMQ (reference sequence). CDR3 length: 20 amino acids. This specimen belongs to a study of CXCR3-negative and CXCR3-positive naive CD8 T cells. Study observations and caveats: Naive CXCR3-positive cells had TRB CDR3s more hydrophobic than those of CXCR3-negative naive cells.

Preparation of TRB cDNA libraries relied on 5' RACE carrying UMI labels. From its re-call of the 5' RACE reads, TCRdb lists each CDR3 protein once, without DNA. The ten most abundant clones cover approximately 0.28% of a sample with around 160,000 distinct CDR3 sequences. Sequencing was done on a sample of naive CXCR3+ CD8+ T cells from blood. The subset: CD45RO-CCR7+CD27+CD95- naive CD8+ T cells expressing CXCR3 (TNR3+). This chain uses TRBV13 with TRBJ2-1; checking the TCRdb D call of TRBD1 is not possible without DNA. This TCR came from a human donor in good health. Some clones in this sample may be carry-over from other donors' samples. CDR3 loop: CASSPPGGTVTTSSYNEQFF.